These T cell receptor beta chains were read from a single sample in a study of cytomegalovirus exposure and HLA in healthy donors. The repertoire was sequenced with immunoSEQ multiplex PCR; TCRdb's copy has only in-frame clones and lacks some. This sample's clone table lists 150,000 to 200,000 clones. Source material: PBMCs. All receptors come from a woman under 30 in good health and CMV-seropositive. Each CDR3 is given with its conserved first and last residue. D genes are given only for firm matches.

>NA|TRBV11-2|13|TRBJ1-6
TGTGCCAGCAGCTTGGCAGGGCGGTCACCCCTCCACTTT
CASSLAGRSPLHF
>TRBD1|TRBV19|14|TRBJ1-2
TGTGCCAGTAGTACCGGGACAGGAAACTATGGCTACACCTTC
CASSTGTGNYGYTF
>NA|TRBV5-6|17|TRBJ1-5
TGTGCCAGCAGCCTCTTTGTGGACCTACAGGGTGCTCAGCCCCAGCATTTT
CASSLFVDLQGAQPQHF
>NA|TRBV19|13|TRBJ1-6
TGTGCCAGTAGTCCGTACATTAACTCACCCCTCCACTTT
CASSPYINSPLHF
>TRBD1|TRBV10-3|13|TRBJ1-1
TGTGCCGTCAGGATGGACAGGGACCCTGAAGCTTTCTTT
CAVRMDRDPEAFF
>NA|TRBV4-2|16|TRBJ1-2
TGTGCCAGCAGCCAAGATTGGGGCAGGGAGGACTATGGCTACACCTTC
CASSQDWGREDYGYTF
>TRBD2|TRBV6-6|15|TRBJ2-1
TGTGCCAGCAGAACCGGGACTAGCGGGGGAAATGAGCAGTTCTTC
CASRTGTSGGNEQFF
>NA|TRBV4-1|14|TRBJ1-1
TGCGCCAGCAGCCAAGGGCCGGGTGTCACTGAAGCTTTCTTT
CASSQGPGVTEAFF
>TRBD2|TRBV27|16|TRBJ2-7
TGTGCCAGCGCTAACTACCAAGCGGGATTGGTTGACGAGCAGTACTTC
CASANYQAGLVDEQYF
>NA|TRBV4-2|16|TRBJ1-6
TGTGCCAGCAGCCAAGAGGACAGTAACTTTAATTCACCCCTCCACTTT
CASSQEDSNFNSPLHF
>TRBD1|TRBV7-9|15|TRBJ1-2
TGTGCCAGCAGCCCCCAGGGGGCGCGTATCTATGGCTACACCTTC
CASSPQGARIYGYTF
>TRBD1|TRBV10-3|14|TRBJ2-2
TGTGCCATCACAAGGCAGGGGGACACCGGGGAGCTGTTTTTT
CAITRQGDTGELFF
>NA|TRBV30|11|TRBJ2-7
TGTGCTGGAGGGAAAGCCTACGAGCAGTACTTC
CAGGKAYEQYF
>NA|TRBV7-2|13|TRBJ1-1
TGTGCCAGCAGAACCACAGGGAACACTGAAGCTTTCTTT
CASRTTGNTEAFF
>TRBD2|TRBV30|14|TRBJ2-3
TGTGCCTGGAGTATACTAGCGGGAGCAGATACGCAGTATTTT
CAWSILAGADTQYF
>TRBD1|TRBV7-3|14|TRBJ1-2
TGTGCCAGCAGTAACCCAGGGACAGGAGCTGGCTACACCTTC
CASSNPGTGAGYTF
>NA|TRBV7-2|13|TRBJ2-5
TGTGCCAGCAGCTACAGGGTCCAAGAGACCCAGTACTTC
CASSYRVQETQYF
>NA|TRBV13|15|TRBJ2-7
TGTGCCAGCAGCCGGGGATCATATAGCTCCTACGAGCAGTACTTC
CASSRGSYSSYEQYF
>TRBD1|TRBV4-1|14|TRBJ2-5
TGCGCCAGCAGCGTACAGGGGGCTGAGGAGACCCAGTACTTC
CASSVQGAEETQYF
>NA|TRBV10-1|17|TRBJ2-7
TGCGCCAGCAGTGAGTCGGCCCTTACACGGAGCTCCTACGAGCAGTACTTC
CASSESALTRSSYEQYF
>TRBD2|TRBV7-9|14|TRBJ2-7
TGTGCCAGCAGCCCGAGCGGGGGGTTTTACGAGCAGTACTTC
CASSPSGGFYEQYF
>NA|TRBV7-9|13|TRBJ1-6
TGTGCCAGCAGCTTAGGGCAGGATTCACCCCTCCACTTT
CASSLGQDSPLHF
>NA|TRBV10-3|11|TRBJ2-1
TGTGCCATCAGCCGCGCCAATGAGCAGTTCTTC
CAISRANEQFF
>NA|TRBV5-1|14|TRBJ1-1
TGCGCCAGCAGCTTTACAGGTTCGGGCACTGAAGCTTTCTTT
CASSFTGSGTEAFF
>TRBD1|TRBV6-5|14|TRBJ2-3
TGTGCCAGCAGTTACGGGACAGGCACAGATACGCAGTATTTT
CASSYGTGTDTQYF
>NA|TRBV13|16|TRBJ2-1
TGTGCCAGCAGCTCATACCAGGGGTTCCATTACAATGAGCAGTTCTTC
CASSSYQGFHYNEQFF
>TRBD2|TRBV18|14|TRBJ2-7
TGTGCCAGCTCACCCGGGACTAGAACATACGAGCAGTACTTC
CASSPGTRTYEQYF
>NA|TRBV29-1|13|TRBJ2-5
TGCAGCGTTGACAGGGGAATCCAAGAGACCCAGTACTTC
CSVDRGIQETQYF
>TRBD1|TRBV14|17|TRBJ1-1
TGTGCCAGCAGCCAAGATTATGGGACAGCTTTGAACACTGAAGCTTTCTTT
CASSQDYGTALNTEAFF
>TRBD2|TRBV4-3|15|TRBJ2-1
TGCGCCAGCAGCCGGGGGGGACTCTCCTACAATGAGCAGTTCTTC
CASSRGGLSYNEQFF
>TRBD2|TRBV2|17|TRBJ2-7
TGTGCCAGCACCGGGTCCGGGGAACTAGCGGGAGCTTACGAGCAGTACTTC
CASTGSGELAGAYEQYF
>TRBD2|TRBV11-1|16|TRBJ2-1
TGTGCCAGCAGCTCCCCCGAACGGGGGGGCGGCAATGAGCAGTTCTTC
CASSSPERGGGNEQFF
>NA|TRBV7-6|11|TRBJ2-2
TGTGCCATCTTTCGTGCCGGGGAGCTGTTTTTT
CAIFRAGELFF
>TRBD1|TRBV4-3|15|TRBJ1-2
TGCGCCAGCAGCCAAGAACAGGGGTATTTCTATGGCTACACCTTC
CASSQEQGYFYGYTF
>NA|TRBV9|16|TRBJ2-1
TGTGCCAGCAGCGTAGATCTAGCCCCAACCTACAATGAGCAGTTCTTC
CASSVDLAPTYNEQFF
>NA|TRBV5-1|16|TRBJ2-1
TGCGCCAGCAGCTTATTCAGGGAGGGGGGTGTGGATGAGCAGTTCTTC
CASSLFREGGVDEQFF
>NA|TRBV5-1|14|TRBJ1-3
TGCGCCAGCAGCCGCGATAACTCTGGAAACACCATATATTTT
CASSRDNSGNTIYF
>TRBD1|TRBV27|16|TRBJ2-1
TGTGCCAGCAGTTTATCGTTGAGACAGGGGGTAAATGAGCAGTTCTTC
CASSLSLRQGVNEQFF
>NA|TRBV6-5|16|TRBJ1-3
TGTGCCAGCAGTTACTCGAGCGGGGGGGCTGGAAACACCATATATTTT
CASSYSSGGAGNTIYF
>NA|TRBV7-2|15|TRBJ2-7
TGTGCCAGCAGCTTAGGACAGGATCTTTCCTACGAGCAGTACTTC
CASSLGQDLSYEQYF
>NA|TRBV7-3|15|TRBJ2-2
TGTGCCAGCTCTCAGGCAGGGATAGACACCGGGGAGCTGTTTTTT
CASSQAGIDTGELFF
>TRBD2|TRBV5-6|16|TRBJ2-3
TGTGCCAGCAGCCCGAAGGGACTAGCGGGGGGGGATACGCAGTATTTT
CASSPKGLAGGDTQYF
>NA|TRBV7-9|15|TRBJ2-3
TGTGCCAGCTTGTATCCGGGAGCCAGCACAGATACGCAGTATTTT
CASLYPGASTDTQYF
>NA|TRBV11-3|14|TRBJ2-5
TGTGCCAGCAGCTTAGTTGGAGGGGAAGAGACCCAGTACTTC
CASSLVGGEETQYF
>TRBD2|TRBV27|15|TRBJ2-7
TGTGCCAGCAGTCTTCTACTAGCGGGATTGAGGGAGCAGTACTTC
CASSLLLAGLREQYF
>NA|TRBV7-2|15|TRBJ1-5
TGTGCCAGCAGCGCCCGATCCGGAGGCAATCAGCCCCAGCATTTT
CASSARSGGNQPQHF
>NA|TRBV2|11|TRBJ2-5
TGTGCCAGCCAAACTCGAGAGACCCAGTACTTC
CASQTRETQYF
>TRBD1|TRBV5-5|18|TRBJ2-6
TGTGCCAGCAGCTTTAACAGACAGGGGCTCTCTGGGGCCAACGTCCTGACTTTC
CASSFNRQGLSGANVLTF
>TRBD2|TRBV7-2|15|TRBJ2-1
TGTGCCAGCAGCTTAGTTCCTAGCGGGGGGGCCGTGCAGTTCTTC
CASSLVPSGGAVQFF
>TRBD1|TRBV5-1|14|TRBJ1-2
TGCGCCAGCAGTACCGGGACAGGGAACTATGGCTACACCTTC
CASSTGTGNYGYTF
>TRBD2|TRBV6-5|15|TRBJ2-3
TGTGCCAGCAGGCTAGCGGGAACTAGCACAGATACGCAGTATTTT
CASRLAGTSTDTQYF
>NA|TRBV11-2|13|TRBJ1-1
TGTGCCAGCAGCTTAGCTTACATCACTGAAGCTTTCTTT
CASSLAYITEAFF
>NA|TRBV7-8|17|TRBJ1-4
TGTGCCAGCACCCTCACCGCCCTGGGGGGGAGAAATGAAAAACTGTTTTTT
CASTLTALGGRNEKLFF
>NA|TRBV18|16|TRBJ1-1
TGTGCCAGCTCACCCCCAAGCGGGGGACGGGACACTGAAGCTTTCTTT
CASSPPSGGRDTEAFF
>NA|TRBV4-3|20|TRBJ1-2
TGCGCCAGCAGCCAAGAACTGAACAGGGTTCTATCAGATGCCCTCCGGGGCTACACCTTC
CASSQELNRVLSDALRGYTF
>TRBD2|TRBV7-2|13|TRBJ2-3
TGTGCCAGCAGCCCGGGACTAGCGGGGTCAGCGTATTTT
CASSPGLAGSAYF
>TRBD2|TRBV6-5|14|TRBJ2-5
TGTGCCAGCAGTTACCCCGGGACTACAGAGACCCAGTACTTC
CASSYPGTTETQYF
>NA|TRBV5-1|15|TRBJ2-2
TGCGCCAGCAGCTTAGGACAGAGGAACACCGGGGAGCTGTTTTTT
CASSLGQRNTGELFF